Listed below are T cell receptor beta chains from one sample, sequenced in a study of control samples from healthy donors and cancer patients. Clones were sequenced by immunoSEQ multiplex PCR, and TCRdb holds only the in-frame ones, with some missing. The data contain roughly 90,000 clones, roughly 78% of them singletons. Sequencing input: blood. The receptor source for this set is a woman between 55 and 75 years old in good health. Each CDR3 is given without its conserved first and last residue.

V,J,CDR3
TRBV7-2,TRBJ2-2,ASSTGTAGELF
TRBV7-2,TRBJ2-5,ASKEGQGQETQY
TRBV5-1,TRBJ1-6,ASSRGPDNNSPLH
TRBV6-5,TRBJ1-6,ASKEADTYNSPLH
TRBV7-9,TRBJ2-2,ASRLLAGVSTGELF
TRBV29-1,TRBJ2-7,SVRQQGSEQY
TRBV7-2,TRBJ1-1,ASLRALNTEAF
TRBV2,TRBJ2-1,ASSEGGLSNNEQF
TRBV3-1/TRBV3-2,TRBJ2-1,ASSQDRYNEQF
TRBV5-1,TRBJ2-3,ASSLRSGTLSTDTQY
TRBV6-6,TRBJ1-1,ASSAGRNTEAF
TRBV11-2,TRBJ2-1,ASSPSRTSGYNEQF
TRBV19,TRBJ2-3,ASIASGGSTDTQY
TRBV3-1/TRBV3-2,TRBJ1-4,ASSPRQGEGLF
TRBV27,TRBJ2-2,ASSQGTQRGGRPGELF
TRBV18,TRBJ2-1,ASSTGLDPSYNEQF
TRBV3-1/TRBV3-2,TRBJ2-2,ASSYERAGTGELF
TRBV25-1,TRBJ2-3,ASSPRGGGDTQY
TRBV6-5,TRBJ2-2,ASSAAGGTGELF
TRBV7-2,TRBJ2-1,ASSPMGPTYNEQF